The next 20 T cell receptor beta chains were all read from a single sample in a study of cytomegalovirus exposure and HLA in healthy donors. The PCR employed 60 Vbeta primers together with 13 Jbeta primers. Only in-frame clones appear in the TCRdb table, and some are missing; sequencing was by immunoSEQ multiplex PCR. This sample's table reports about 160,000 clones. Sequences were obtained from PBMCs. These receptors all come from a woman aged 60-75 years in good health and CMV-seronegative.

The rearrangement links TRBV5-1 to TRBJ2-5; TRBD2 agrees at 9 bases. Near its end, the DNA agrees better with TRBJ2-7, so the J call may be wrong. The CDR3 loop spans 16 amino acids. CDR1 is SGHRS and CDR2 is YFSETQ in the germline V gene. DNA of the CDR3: TGCGCCAGCAGCTCCCACCCTAGCGGGGCTACCTACGAGCAGTACTTC. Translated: CASSSHPSGATYEQYF.

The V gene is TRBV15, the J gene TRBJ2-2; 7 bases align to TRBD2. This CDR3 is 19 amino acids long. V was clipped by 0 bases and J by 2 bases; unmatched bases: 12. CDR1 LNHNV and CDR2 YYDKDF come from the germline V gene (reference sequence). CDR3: CATSRDWPLEGLNTGELFF. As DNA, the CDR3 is TGTGCCACCAGCAGAGATTGGCCCTTGGAGGGACTAAACACCGGGGAGCTGTTTTTT.

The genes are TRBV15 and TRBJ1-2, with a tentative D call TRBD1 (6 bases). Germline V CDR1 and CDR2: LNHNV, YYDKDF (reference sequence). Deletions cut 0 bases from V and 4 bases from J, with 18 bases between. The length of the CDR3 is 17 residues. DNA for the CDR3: TGTGCCACCAGCAGAGATGCGACAGGCGTTCGTATCTATGGCTACACCTTC. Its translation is CATSRDATGVRIYGYTF.

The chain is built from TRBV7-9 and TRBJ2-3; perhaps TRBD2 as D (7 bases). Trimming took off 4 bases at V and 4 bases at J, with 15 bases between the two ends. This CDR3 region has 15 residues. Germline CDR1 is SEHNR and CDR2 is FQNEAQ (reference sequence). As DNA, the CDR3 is TGTGCCAGCAGCTACCCTAGGGGGGGCGCAGATACGCAGTATTTT. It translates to CASSYPRGGADTQYF.

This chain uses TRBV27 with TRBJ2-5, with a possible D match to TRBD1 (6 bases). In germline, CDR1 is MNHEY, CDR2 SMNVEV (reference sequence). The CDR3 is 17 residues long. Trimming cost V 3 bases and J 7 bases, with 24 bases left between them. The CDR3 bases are TGTGCCAGCAGTTTGTACCGGGACCCGACTATAGGGGGGACCCAGTACTTC. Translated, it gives CASSLYRDPTIGGTQYF.

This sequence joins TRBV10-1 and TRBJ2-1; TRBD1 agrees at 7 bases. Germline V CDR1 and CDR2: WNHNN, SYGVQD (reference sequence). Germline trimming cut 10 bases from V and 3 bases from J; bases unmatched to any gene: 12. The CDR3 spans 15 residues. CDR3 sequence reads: CATANRGLNYNEQFF. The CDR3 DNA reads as TGCGCCACCGCAAACAGGGGCCTTAACTACAATGAGCAGTTCTTC.

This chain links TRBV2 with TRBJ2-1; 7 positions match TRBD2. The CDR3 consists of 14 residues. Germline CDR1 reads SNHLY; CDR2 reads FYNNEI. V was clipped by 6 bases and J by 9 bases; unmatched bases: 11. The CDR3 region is CASRGTGLDPEQFF. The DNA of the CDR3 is TGTGCCAGCAGGGGAACAGGACTAGATCCTGAGCAGTTCTTC.

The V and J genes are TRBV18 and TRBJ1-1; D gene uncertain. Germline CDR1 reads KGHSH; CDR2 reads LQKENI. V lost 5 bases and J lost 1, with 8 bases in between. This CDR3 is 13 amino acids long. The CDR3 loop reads CASSSTQNTEAFF. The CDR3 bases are TGTGCCAGCTCATCGACTCAGAACACTGAAGCTTTCTTT.

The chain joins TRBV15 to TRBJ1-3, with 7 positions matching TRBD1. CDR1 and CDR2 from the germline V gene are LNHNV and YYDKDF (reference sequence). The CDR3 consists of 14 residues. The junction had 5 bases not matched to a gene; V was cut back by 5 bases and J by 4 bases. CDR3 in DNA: TGTGCCACCAGCGATGGGACAGTGGGAAACACCATATATTTT. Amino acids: CATSDGTVGNTIYF.

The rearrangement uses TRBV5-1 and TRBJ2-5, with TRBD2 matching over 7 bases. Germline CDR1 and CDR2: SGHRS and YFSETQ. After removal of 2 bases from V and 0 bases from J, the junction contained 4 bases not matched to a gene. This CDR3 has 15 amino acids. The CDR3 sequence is CASSFWEGNQETQYF. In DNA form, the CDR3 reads TGCGCCAGCAGCTTCTGGGAGGGCAACCAAGAGACCCAGTACTTC.

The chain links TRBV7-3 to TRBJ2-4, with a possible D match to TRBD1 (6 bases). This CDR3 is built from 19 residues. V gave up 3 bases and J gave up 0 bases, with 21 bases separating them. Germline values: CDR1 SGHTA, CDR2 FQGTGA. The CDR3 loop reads CASSFRLGGRGLAKNIQYF. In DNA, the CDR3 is TGTGCCAGCAGCTTTCGTCTTGGGGGCCGGGGTTTAGCCAAAAACATTCAGTACTTC.

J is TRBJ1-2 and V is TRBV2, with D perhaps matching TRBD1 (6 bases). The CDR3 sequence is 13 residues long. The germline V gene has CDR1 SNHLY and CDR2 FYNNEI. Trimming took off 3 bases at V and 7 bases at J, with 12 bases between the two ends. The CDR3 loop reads CASSENRVRGYTF. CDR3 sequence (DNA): TGTGCCAGCAGTGAGAACAGGGTCCGTGGCTACACCTTC.

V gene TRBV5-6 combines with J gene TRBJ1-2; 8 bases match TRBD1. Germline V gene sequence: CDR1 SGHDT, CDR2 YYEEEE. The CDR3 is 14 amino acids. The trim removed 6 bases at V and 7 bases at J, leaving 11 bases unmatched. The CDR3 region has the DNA TGTGCCAGCATCCCAGGAGCAGGGGGCGGTGGCTACACCTTC. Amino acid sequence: CASIPGAGGGGYTF.

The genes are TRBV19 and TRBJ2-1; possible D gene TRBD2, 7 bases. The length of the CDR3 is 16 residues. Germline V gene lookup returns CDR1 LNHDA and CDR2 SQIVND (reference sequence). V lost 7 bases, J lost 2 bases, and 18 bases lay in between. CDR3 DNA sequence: TGTGCCAGTATCCCCGGGGGGCGGTTGACCTACAATGAGCAGTTCTTC. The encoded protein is CASIPGGRLTYNEQFF. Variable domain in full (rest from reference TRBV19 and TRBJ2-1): DGGITQSPKYLFRKEGQNVTLSCEQNLNHDAMYWYRQDPGQGLRLIYYSQIVNDFQKGDIAEGYSVSREKKESFPLTVTSAQKNPTAFYLCASIPGGRLTYNEQFFGPGTRLTVL.

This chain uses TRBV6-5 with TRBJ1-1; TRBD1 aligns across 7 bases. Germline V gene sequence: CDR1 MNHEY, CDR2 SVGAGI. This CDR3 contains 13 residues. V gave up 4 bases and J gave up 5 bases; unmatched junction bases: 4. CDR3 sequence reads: CASSSNRGTEAFF. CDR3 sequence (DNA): TGTGCCAGCAGTTCCAACAGGGGAACTGAAGCTTTCTTT.

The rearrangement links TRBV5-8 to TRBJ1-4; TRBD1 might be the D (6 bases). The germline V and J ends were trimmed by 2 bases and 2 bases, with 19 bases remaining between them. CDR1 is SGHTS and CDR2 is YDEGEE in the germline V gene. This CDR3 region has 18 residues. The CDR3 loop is CASSFFNRVLYTNEKLFF. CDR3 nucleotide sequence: TGTGCCAGCAGCTTCTTTAACAGGGTTTTGTATACTAATGAAAAACTGTTTTTT.

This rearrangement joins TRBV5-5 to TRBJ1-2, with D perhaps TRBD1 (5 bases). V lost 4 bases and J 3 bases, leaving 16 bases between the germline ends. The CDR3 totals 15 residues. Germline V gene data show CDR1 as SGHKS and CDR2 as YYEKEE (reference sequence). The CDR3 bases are TGTGCCAGCAGCCCGCGCCACAGCAGGGACTATGGCTACACCTTC. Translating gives CASSPRHSRDYGYTF.

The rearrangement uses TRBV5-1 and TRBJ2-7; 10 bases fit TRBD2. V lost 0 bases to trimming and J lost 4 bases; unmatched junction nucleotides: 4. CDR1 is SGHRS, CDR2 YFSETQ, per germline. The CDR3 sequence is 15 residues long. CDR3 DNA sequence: TGCGCCAGCAGCTTGGCGTTAGCGGGAGGATACGAGCAGTACTTC. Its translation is CASSLALAGGYEQYF.

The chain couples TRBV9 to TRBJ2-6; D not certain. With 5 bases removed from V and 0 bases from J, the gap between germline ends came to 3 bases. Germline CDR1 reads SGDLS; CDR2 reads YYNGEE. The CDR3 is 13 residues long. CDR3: CASRSSGANVLTF. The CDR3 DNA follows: TGTGCCAGCAGGAGCTCTGGGGCCAACGTCCTGACTTTC.

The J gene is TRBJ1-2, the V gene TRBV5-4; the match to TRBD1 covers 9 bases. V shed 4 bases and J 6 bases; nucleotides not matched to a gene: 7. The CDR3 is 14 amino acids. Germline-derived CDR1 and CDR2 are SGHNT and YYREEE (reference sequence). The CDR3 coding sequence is TGTGCCAGCAGCCAAACAGGGGGCATAAATGGCTACACCTTC. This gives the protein CASSQTGGINGYTF.